The 9 T cell receptor beta chains below all came from one sample that was sequenced in a study of T cells in Graves' hyperthyroidism and ophthalmopathy. The TCR beta CDR3 regions underwent amplification using RNA transcripts as the source. HTBI primers were used for first-round RT-PCR of the TCR CDR3. TCRdb reprocessed the multiplex PCR reads via MiXCR and lists one record per CDR3 protein. This repertoire shows about 96,000 distinct CDR3 sequences, roughly half found once; its top ten account for roughly 29%. Sequencing was performed on blood. These receptors were obtained from a woman between 40 and 55 years old with Graves' hyperthyroidism.

As to this clonotype: Sequence at one end of the junction differs from germline and may be a read error. This chain connects TRBV5-1 to TRBJ2-3, with D possibly matching TRBD2 (5 bases). Per germline, CDR1 SGHRS and CDR2 YFSETQ. The CDR3 runs 13 residues. The CDR3 spells CASSFTGIDTQYF. DNA of the CDR3: TGTGCCAGCAGCTTTACGGGAATAGATACGCAGTATTTT.

The chain is built from TRBV7-2 and TRBJ2-3; the D gene is possibly TRBD1 (6 bases). The CDR3 has 16 residues. Trimming shortened V by 3 bases and J by 5 bases, and 18 bases separated the two germline ends. CDR1 SGHTA and CDR2 FQGNSA come from the germline V gene. The CDR3 DNA follows: TGTGCCAGCAGCTTGGCTCGGGAACAGGGAGAAGATACGCAGTATTTT. Translated: CASSLAREQGEDTQYF.

This clonotype appeared many times. The rearrangement uses TRBV25-1 and TRBJ1-2, with 10 bases that match TRBD1. J was trimmed by 7 bases and V by 4 bases; bases with no gene match: 12. Germline V gene lookup returns CDR1 MGHDK and CDR2 SYGVNS. The CDR3 spans 16 residues. For the CDR3, the DNA is TGTGCCAGCAGTGGCGGGGGGTTGACAGGGGGCATTGGCTACACCTTC. Translation gives CASSGGGLTGGIGYTF.

The V call is TRBV10-3, the J call TRBJ2-5; possible D gene TRBD2, 6 bases. CDR1 is ENHRY and CDR2 is SYGVKD in the germline V gene. The V end lost 8 bases, the J end lost 5 bases, and 15 bases lay between the germline ends. The CDR3 spans 13 residues. The CDR3: CAIGVGGLETQYF. The CDR3, as DNA: TGTGCCATCGGAGTGGGAGGTTTGGAGACCCAGTACTTC.

This chain joins TRBV20-1 and TRBJ2-3, with TRBD2 identical over 9 bases. The germline V gene has CDR1 DFQATT and CDR2 SNEGSKA (reference sequence). The CDR3 spans 15 residues. After removal of 2 bases from V and 3 bases from J, the junction contained 6 bases not matched to a gene. The CDR3 DNA is TGCAGTGCTAGACACTATAGCGGGAGAACAGATACGCAGTATTTT. Its translation is CSARHYSGRTDTQYF.

The chain recombines TRBV7-2 with TRBJ1-6, with D perhaps TRBD1 (6 bases). Trimming removed 0 bases at V and 9 bases at J, with 9 bases between. The CDR3 covers 14 residues. Per the germline V gene, CDR1 is SGHTA and CDR2 is FQGNSA. The CDR3 here is CASSLARGASPLHF. CDR3 bases: TGTGCCAGCAGCTTAGCGCGGGGGGCTTCACCCCTCCACTTT.

This clonotype was counted ten times or more. The chain combines TRBV28 with TRBJ2-2, with TRBD1 matching over 8 bases. The CDR3 runs 15 residues. With V trimmed by 4 bases and J by 4 bases, 5 bases remained unmatched. Germline lookup yields CDR1 MDHEN and CDR2 SYDVKM. The CDR3 spells CASSSGQGSTGELFF. The CDR3 DNA is TGTGCCAGCAGTTCCGGACAGGGTAGCACCGGGGAGCTGTTTTTT.

Notes on this clonotype: It is unclear where the CDR3 begins or ends on the DNA, so no DNA is shown, and the CDR3 is as TCRdb lists it. This chain links TRBV5-1 with TRBJ1-1; the DNA was not used to check the table's D call, TRBD1. Looked up from germline, CDR1 is SGHRS and CDR2 is YFSETQ. The CDR3 has 19 residues if both end residues are counted. The chain's CDR3 is CASSFYICSAEQGGTEAFF.

The rearrangement links TRBV7-9 to TRBJ1-5; D possibly corresponds to TRBD1 (6 bases). The germline V gene has CDR1 SEHNR and CDR2 FQNEAQ (reference sequence). CDR3 length: 17 residues. The V end lost 9 bases, the J end lost 10 bases, and 31 bases lay between the germline ends. CDR3 sequence: CASSVGTMGDGGQPQHF. The CDR3 region has the DNA TGTGCCAGTAGTGTCGGGACAATGGGGGATGGTGGTCAACCCCAGCATTTT.